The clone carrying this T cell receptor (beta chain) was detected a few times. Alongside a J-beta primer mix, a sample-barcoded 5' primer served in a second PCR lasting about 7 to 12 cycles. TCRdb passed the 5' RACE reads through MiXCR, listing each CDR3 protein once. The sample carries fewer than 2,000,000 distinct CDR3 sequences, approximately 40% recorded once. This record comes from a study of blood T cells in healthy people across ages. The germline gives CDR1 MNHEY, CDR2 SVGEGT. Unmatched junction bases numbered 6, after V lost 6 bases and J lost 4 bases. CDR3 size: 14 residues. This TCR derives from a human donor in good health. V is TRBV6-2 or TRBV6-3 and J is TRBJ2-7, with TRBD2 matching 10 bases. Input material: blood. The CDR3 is CASRRTSGNYEQYF. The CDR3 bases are TGTGCCAGCAGGAGGACTAGCGGTAATTACGAGCAGTACTTC.